Following are 28 T cell receptor beta chains from one sample sequenced in a study of T cell clonality in common variable immunodeficiency. No antigen has been identified for these receptors. Method: immunoSEQ multiplex PCR; TCRdb's copy keeps in-frame clones and lacks some. Recorded here are 7,800 or so clones, none singletons. General study results and limits: In common variable immunodeficiency, TCR beta chains reportedly carried fewer deletions and N-nucleotide insertions.

Sequenced sample: peripheral blood mononuclear cells. The receptors here all came from a human donor with common variable immunodeficiency.

This clone showed up many times. The CDR3 goes on 3 residues after the read ends, and that part is filled in from the germline J gene. The chain joins TRBV10-1 to TRBJ2-2; no reliable D call. V was cut by 6 bases and J by 1 base, with 15 bases left in between. CDR3 size: 16 residues. The germline gives CDR1 WNHNN, CDR2 SYGVQD (reference sequence). The CDR3 here is CASSENGDWNTGELFF. CDR3 bases read: TGCGCCAGCAGCGAAAACGGTGACTGGAACACCGGGGAG.

In this sample, this clone turned up a few times. The read ends 3 residues early relative to the CDR3; the germline J gene fills the gap. The genes are TRBV30 and TRBJ2-3; tentatively, D is TRBD1 (6 bases). Trimming removed 3 bases at V and 2 bases at J, with 15 bases between. Germline V CDR1 and CDR2: GTSNPN, SVGIG (reference sequence). CDR3 size: 15 residues. The CDR3 protein is CAWRLGRGITDTQYF. CDR3 DNA, as far as it was read: TGTGCCTGGAGATTGGGCAGGGGTATCACAGATACG.

Within the sample, this clone is medium-sized. CDR3 bases read: TGTGCCTGGAATGGCAGGTTAAGGTTCAATGAG. Protein: CAWNGRLRFNE. The CDR3 in full is CAWNGRLRFNEQFF. The gene calls are TRBV30 and TRBJ2-1; D remains ambiguous. The read stops 3 residues short of the end of the CDR3; the missing end is completed from the germline J gene. This CDR3 has 14 amino acids. Germline values: CDR1 GTSNPN, CDR2 SVGIG (reference sequence). The germline V and J ends were trimmed by 4 bases and 6 bases, with 16 bases remaining between them.

The sample holds many counts of this clone. CDR3 DNA, as far as it was read: TGTGCCAGTAGTATATCCCCGGGACAGATGAACACTGAA. Protein: CASSISPGQMNTE. The complete CDR3 reads CASSISPGQMNTEAFF. V is TRBV19 and J is TRBJ1-1, with 7 bases identical to TRBD1. The CDR3 is cut off 3 residues early in the read; its end comes from the germline J gene. This CDR3 spans 16 amino acids. CDR1 is LNHDA, CDR2 SQIVND, per germline (reference sequence). Germline trimming cut 2 bases from V and 0 bases from J; bases unmatched to any gene: 6.

This clone was counted between two and nine times. From the germline J gene comes the end of the CDR3, since the read stops 3 residues before it. The chain joins TRBV20-1 to TRBJ2-1; D ambiguous. Trimming took off 2 bases at V and 9 bases at J, with 17 bases between the two ends. Germline V CDR1 and CDR2: DFQATT, SNEGSKA (reference sequence). The CDR3 spans 14 residues. CDR3 DNA (partial): TGCAGTGCTAGACCAGGTATAACAGTTAGTGAG. Translating it yields CSARPGITVSE. The whole CDR3 reads CSARPGITVSEQFF.

On this clone: The CDR3 goes on 3 residues after the read ends, and that part is filled in from the germline J gene. V gene TRBV5-1 combines with J gene TRBJ1-5, with D maybe TRBD1 (5 bases). Germline CDR1 is SGHRS and CDR2 is YFSETQ. CDR3 size: 13 residues. The ends were cut back, 4 bases at V and 3 bases at J, with 8 bases in the middle. Incomplete CDR3 DNA: TGCGCCAGCAGCCTAGGGGCCAATCAGCCC. This translates into CASSLGANQP. The CDR3 in full is CASSLGANQPQHF.

Concerning this clone: The CDR3 end is not reached by the read, which stops 3 residues before it; the germline J gene fills it in. V usage is TRBV2 and J usage is TRBJ1-1; no firm D call. The length of the CDR3 is 12 residues. Germline V lookup: CDR1 SNHLY, CDR2 FYNNEI. The sequenced part of the CDR3 DNA is TGTGCCAGCAGTGAAGTTTCGGGGGAA. Protein sequence: CASSEVSGE. From start to end, the CDR3 is CASSEVSGEAFF.

With regard to this clone: The read finishes 3 residues shy of the CDR3 end, and the germline J gene is used to complete it. The chain uses TRBV7-9 and TRBJ2-3; D not resolved. V was trimmed by 4 bases and J by 6 bases, leaving 11 bases between them. Germline CDR1 SEHNR, CDR2 FQNEAQ (reference sequence). The CDR3 is 13 amino acids. CDR3 in amino acids: CASSSSLADTQYF. The covered CDR3 bases are TGTGCCAGCAGCTCCTCCCTCGCGGATACG.

Many counts were recorded for this clone. Sequencing ends 3 residues short of the CDR3 end; the germline J gene provides the rest. The rearrangement uses TRBV11-2 and TRBJ2-5, with D possibly being TRBD1 (6 bases). Germline V gene sequence: CDR1 SGHAT, CDR2 FQNNGV. V lost 4 bases and J 2 bases, leaving 8 bases between the germline ends. This CDR3 comprises 13 residues. The sequenced part of the CDR3 DNA is TGTGCCAGCAGCTCGGGACATCAAGAGACC. Residues: CASSSGHQET. The full CDR3 protein is CASSSGHQETQYF.

Worth noting for this clone: With the read ending 3 residues before the CDR3 end, the germline J gene is used to fill in that end. The chain carries TRBV30 and TRBJ1-5, with 12 bases identical to TRBD1. The CDR3 consists of 15 residues. The germline V gene encodes CDR1 GTSNPN and CDR2 SVGIG (reference sequence). With 1 base clipped from V and 6 bases from J, the junction kept 4 bases outside the gene matches. Incomplete CDR3 DNA: TGTGCCTGGAGTGCCGGGACAGGGGGCAGTCAGCCC. It translates to CAWSAGTGGSQP. Given in full, the CDR3 is CAWSAGTGGSQPQHF.

In this sample, this clone turned up many times. The missing CDR3 end, 3 residues past where the read stops, is filled in from the germline J gene. This sequence joins TRBV7-3 and TRBJ2-3; D may be TRBD2 (6 bases). Trimming removed 6 bases at V and 0 bases at J, with 13 bases between. This CDR3 region has 15 residues. In germline, CDR1 is SGHTA, CDR2 FQGTGA. The CDR3 loop reads CASRFRGSSTDTQYF. Incomplete CDR3 DNA: TGTGCCAGCAGATTCCGGGGGTCCAGCACAGATACG.

This clone is deemed medium-sized. The observed sequence ends 3 residues before the CDR3 terminus, with the missing tail filled in from the germline J gene. The rearrangement links TRBV7-8 to TRBJ2-7; D possibly corresponds to TRBD1 (5 bases). With 6 bases removed from V and 6 bases from J, the gap between germline ends came to 12 bases. CDR1 is SGHVS and CDR2 is FQNEAQ in the germline V gene. This CDR3 spans 12 amino acids. The CDR3 sequence: CASSQGLIEQYF. The CDR3 bases that were read are TGTGCCAGCAGTCAGGGCTTGATCGAG.

By frequency in the sample, this clone is medium-sized. The read terminates 3 residues before the CDR3 end, so the remaining end is supplied by the germline J gene. The chain has TRBV19 and TRBJ2-1; perhaps TRBD2 as D (5 bases). The CDR3 covers 12 residues. V was clipped by 2 bases and J by 7 bases, with 6 bases between them. In germline, CDR1 is LNHDA, CDR2 SQIVND (reference sequence). Partial CDR3 DNA: TGTGCCAGTAGTATAACGGGGAATGAG. It encodes CASSITGNE. The entire CDR3 protein reads CASSITGNEQFF.

This clone occurred a few times. The read finishes 3 residues shy of the CDR3 end, and the germline J gene is used to complete it. The chain is built from TRBV5-1 and TRBJ2-5; TRBD1 matches 7 bases. Germline V gene lookup returns CDR1 SGHRS and CDR2 YFSETQ. The CDR3 extends over 14 amino acids. V lost 1 base to trimming and J lost 7 bases; unmatched junction nucleotides: 7. The CDR3 bases that were read are TGCGCCAGCAGCTTGACAGGGGACGGTGGGACC. Encoded protein: CASSLTGDGGT. The full CDR3 protein is CASSLTGDGGTQYF.

This clone occurred many times. The read terminates 3 residues before the CDR3 end, so the remaining end is supplied by the germline J gene. The V call is TRBV7-9, the J call TRBJ2-3; D is unclear. V was shortened by 5 bases and J by 3 bases, with 12 bases between the two germline ends. The CDR3 contains 14 residues. The germline V gene has CDR1 SEHNR and CDR2 FQNEAQ (reference sequence). The CDR3: CASSPLPVTDTQYF. The DNA read from the CDR3 is TGTGCCAGCAGCCCCCTACCTGTGACAGATACG.

Sample share makes this clone medium-sized (0.01 to 0.1%). The read gets to within 3 residues of the CDR3 end, and the germline J gene fills in the rest. This chain links TRBV7-3 with TRBJ2-1; no clear D gene. Germline loops: CDR1 SGHTA, CDR2 FQGTGA. Trimming shortened V by 5 bases and J by 0 bases, and 11 bases separated the two germline ends. The CDR3 sequence is 15 residues long. Here the CDR3 reads CASSPSRVSYNEQFF. Incomplete CDR3 DNA: TGTGCCAGCAGCCCAAGCCGGGTCTCCTACAATGAG. Together with reference TRBV7-3 and TRBJ2-1, the CDR3 gives the full variable domain: GAGVSQTPSNKVTEKGKYVELRCDPISGHTALYWYRQSLGQGPEFLIYFQGTGAADDSGLPNDRFFAVRPEGSVSTLKIQRTERGDSAVYLCASSPSRVSYNEQFFGPGTRLTVL.

There are many counts of this clone. The DNA ends 3 residues before the CDR3 does, and the rest of the CDR3 is filled in from the germline J gene. The chain has TRBV19 and TRBJ1-1; the D is unclear. CDR1 and CDR2 (germline): LNHDA, SQIVND (reference sequence). This CDR3 comprises 15 residues. V shed 3 bases and J shed 4 bases, with 15 bases lying between them. CDR3 protein: CASSIDPGKGTEAFF. The sequenced part of the CDR3 DNA is TGTGCCAGTAGTATTGATCCAGGCAAGGGCACTGAA.

With regard to this clone: The DNA ends 3 residues before the CDR3 does, and the rest of the CDR3 is filled in from the germline J gene. The V and J genes are TRBV7-2 and TRBJ1-2; D may be TRBD1 (6 bases). The CDR3 runs 13 residues. V was trimmed by 5 bases and J by 2 bases, leaving 9 bases between them. Looked up from germline, CDR1 is SGHTA and CDR2 is FQGNSA. CDR3 region: CASSTTGNYGYTF. Partial CDR3 DNA: TGTGCCAGCAGCACAACAGGGAACTATGGC.

Concerning this clone: The read gets to within 3 residues of the CDR3 end, and the germline J gene fills in the rest. The chain has TRBV5-1 and TRBJ2-7; TRBD2 is a possible D gene (5 bases). Germline CDR1 reads SGHRS; CDR2 reads YFSETQ. Trimming took 0 bases from V and 2 from J, leaving 12 bases between them. The length of the CDR3 is 15 residues. The sequenced part of the CDR3 DNA is TGCGCCAGCAGCTTGGAGTCTAGCCGGACCTACGAG. This encodes CASSLESSRTYE. The complete CDR3 protein is CASSLESSRTYEQYF.

This clone occurred a few times. The missing CDR3 end, 3 residues past where the read stops, is filled in from the germline J gene. J is TRBJ1-5 and V is TRBV6-8; D not resolved. V was pared by 2 bases and J by 4 bases, with 15 bases between. CDR1 MNHGY and CDR2 SAAAGT come from the germline V gene. This CDR3 is 16 amino acids long. The DNA read from the CDR3 is TGTGCCAGCAGTTACGGGTCTAGCACAGCGAATCAGCCC. It codes for CASSYGSSTANQP. The full CDR3 protein is CASSYGSSTANQPQHF.

In its sample, this clone was seen a few times. The read ends 3 residues early relative to the CDR3; the germline J gene fills the gap. The rearrangement links TRBV7-6 to TRBJ2-7; 8 nucleotides align to TRBD2. The J segment lost 5 bases and the V segment lost 5 bases, leaving 20 bases of the junction unmatched. The CDR3 spans 18 residues. The germline gives CDR1 SGHVS, CDR2 FNYEAQ. The CDR3 sequence is CASSLVPPGTRFADEQYF. Partial CDR3 DNA: TGTGCCAGCAGCCTAGTGCCTCCGGGGACTAGATTCGCGGACGAG.

CDR3 sequence: CASGTDTQYF. The covered CDR3 bases are TGTGCCAGCGGCACAGATACG. The chain recombines TRBV19 with TRBJ2-3; D unresolved. The read ends 3 residues shy of where the CDR3 ends; the end is completed using the germline J gene. V was cut by 9 bases and J by 1 base, with 2 bases left in between. The CDR3 has 10 amino acids. The germline CDR1 and CDR2 sequences are LNHDA and SQIVND (reference sequence).

Details on this clone: The read terminates 3 residues ahead of where the CDR3 ends, so the germline J gene completes it. This chain links TRBV2 with TRBJ1-1; tentative D call: TRBD1 (6 bases). CDR3 length equals 11 residues. From germline, CDR1 is SNHLY and CDR2 FYNNEI. CDR3 DNA, as far as it was read: TGTGCCAGCAGTGACAGGGGCATA. It encodes CASSDRGI. The full CDR3 protein is CASSDRGIAFF.

This clone occurred a few times. The read terminates 3 residues ahead of where the CDR3 ends, so the germline J gene completes it. The chain is built from TRBV19 and TRBJ2-7; D may be TRBD2 (6 bases). Germline V gene lookup returns CDR1 LNHDA and CDR2 SQIVND (reference sequence). CDR3 length equals 14 residues. V was pared by 4 bases and J by 1 base, with 11 bases between. CDR3 DNA, as far as it was read: TGTGCCAGTAGTACCGCCGGGACTTCCTACGAG. This encodes CASSTAGTSYE. The CDR3 in full is CASSTAGTSYEQYF.

Ten or more counts support this clone. The CDR3 extends 3 residues past the end of the read, so its final part is completed from the germline J gene. The V gene is TRBV14, the J gene TRBJ1-1, with unresolved D. Germline V gives CDR1 SGHDN, CDR2 FVKESK. Trimming shortened V by 3 bases and J by 0 bases, and 14 bases separated the two germline ends. This CDR3 is built from 16 residues. CDR3: CASSHSTWSMNTEAFF. The covered CDR3 bases are TGTGCCAGCAGCCATAGCACTTGGAGCATGAACACTGAA.

By share, this clone ranks as medium-sized (0.01 to 0.1%). The sequence runs out 3 residues before the end of the CDR3; the remainder is reconstructed from the germline J gene. The V call is TRBV20-1, the J call TRBJ2-2, with 9 bases aligning to TRBD2. This CDR3 has 15 residues. With 2 bases clipped from V and 6 bases from J, the junction kept 7 bases outside the gene matches. Germline CDR1 DFQATT, CDR2 SNEGSKA (reference sequence). The sequenced part of the CDR3 DNA is TGCAGTGCTAGATTGGGGACTAGCTCGGCCGGGGAG. It specifies CSARLGTSSAGE. The full CDR3 protein reads CSARLGTSSAGELFF.

This clone ranks as medium-sized. The CDR3 bases that were read are TGCAGTGCTAGAGAGGCGGGTTACAATGAG. Amino acids: CSAREAGYNE. The whole CDR3 is CSAREAGYNEQFF. The gene calls are TRBV20-1 and TRBJ2-1, with D possibly TRBD2 on 5 matching bases. Sequencing ends 3 residues short of the CDR3 end; the germline J gene provides the rest. Germline V gene data show CDR1 as DFQATT and CDR2 as SNEGSKA (reference sequence). The V and J ends lost 0 bases and 4 bases respectively, with 7 bases between them. This CDR3 is 13 amino acids long.

This clone is labeled as medium-sized. The CDR3 goes on 3 residues after the read ends, and that part is filled in from the germline J gene. This sequence joins TRBV20-1 and TRBJ2-7; the match to TRBD1 covers 7 bases. CDR3 size: 13 residues. V trimming: 3 bases; J trimming: 5 bases; junction bases outside the gene matches: 7. The V gene's germline CDR1 is DFQATT and CDR2 SNEGSKA (reference sequence). CDR3 DNA (partial): TGCAGTGCTAGTGACAGGGTATTAGACGAG. Protein: CSASDRVLDE. The whole CDR3 sequence reads CSASDRVLDEQYF.